The next 26 T cell receptor beta chains were all read from a single sample in a study of PD-1 blockade in mismatch repair-deficient tumors (TCRdb year 2017). Preparation of the library involved the immunoSEQ multiplex PCR assay. This immuneACCESS table, as held by TCRdb, lists in-frame sequences with V and J called but not all clones. Of the missing ones, under half trace to an unresolved V gene in checked studies; the others have no known cause. This sample has about 110,000 clones in its table, and roughly 80% of those were observed once. The top ten constitute 4% to 6% of the sample. Material: peripheral blood, obtained 60 weeks after starting pembrolizumab. Every receptor here comes from an adult with mismatch repair-deficient cancer.

This chain uses TRBV11-1 with TRBJ1-1; no reliable D call. Trimming took off 5 bases at V and 6 bases at J, with 7 bases between the two ends. The CDR3 has 11 residues. The germline gives CDR1 SGHAT, CDR2 FQDESV (reference sequence). Here the CDR3 reads CASSRTPEAFF. CDR3 nucleotide sequence: TGTGCCAGCAGCCGTACGCCTGAAGCTTTCTTT.

The chain is built from TRBV6-6 and TRBJ1-2; 10 nucleotides match TRBD1. Germline CDR1 is MNHNY and CDR2 is SVGAGI (reference sequence). There are 16 residues in the CDR3. The ends lost 2 bases at V and 4 bases at J; junction bases unmatched: 7. Here the CDR3 DNA reads TGTGCCAGCAGTTACGGGACAGGGGCTCTCTTCTATGGCTACACCTTC. Translated, it gives CASSYGTGALFYGYTF.

The chain joins TRBV5-4 to TRBJ2-7; 11 positions agree with TRBD1. This CDR3 comprises 14 residues. Germline CDR1 and CDR2: SGHNT and YYREEE (reference sequence). Trimming removed 2 bases from V and 3 bases from J; junction bases left unmatched: 1. The CDR3 region is CASSLGTGGYEQYF. The CDR3 DNA is TGTGCCAGCAGCTTAGGGACAGGGGGCTACGAGCAGTACTTC.

This clone was seen only once. V and J are TRBV9 and TRBJ2-3, with D unresolved. V was pared by 4 bases and J by 6 bases, with 12 bases between. This CDR3 is built from 13 residues. Germline V gene lookup returns CDR1 SGDLS and CDR2 YYNGEE. The CDR3 nucleotides read TGTGCCAGCAGCTCCCAAGACTGGGATACGCAGTATTTT. This translates into CASSSQDWDTQYF.

In this sample, this clone turned up once. The sample holds other DNA sequences that translate to the same CDR3. This chain links TRBV11-3 with TRBJ1-1; no clear D gene. The CDR3 contains 15 residues. Trimming took 3 bases from V and 1 from J, leaving 12 bases between them. Germline CDR1 SGHNT, CDR2 YENEEA. The CDR3 loop is CASSLEARRNTEAFF. As DNA, the CDR3 is TGTGCCAGCAGCTTGGAGGCCCGACGGAACACTGAAGCTTTCTTT.

The rearrangement joins TRBV4-3 to TRBJ2-7, with 9 nucleotides matching TRBD2. Germline V gene data show CDR1 as LGHNA and CDR2 as YSLEER. The CDR3 totals 17 residues. V lost 3 bases to trimming and J lost 0 bases; unmatched junction nucleotides: 9. The CDR3 is CASSQGGGAGGSYEQYF. CDR3 sequence (DNA): TGCGCCAGCAGCCAGGGTGGGGGAGCGGGAGGCTCCTACGAGCAGTACTTC.

This rearrangement joins TRBV30 to TRBJ2-1; 8 bases match TRBD2. CDR1 is GTSNPN and CDR2 is SVGIG in the germline V gene (reference sequence). Losses at the gene ends were 1 base for V and 3 bases for J; bases not matched to a gene: 2. The length of the CDR3 is 14 residues. The DNA for the CDR3 is TGTGCCTGGAGTGCGGGACTAGACTACAATGAGCAGTTCTTC. Its protein is CAWSAGLDYNEQFF.

The chain links TRBV6-4 to TRBJ2-1, with 13 nucleotides matching TRBD2. This CDR3 has 16 residues. Per germline, CDR1 MRHNA and CDR2 SNTAGT. V lost 6 bases, J lost 8 bases, and 10 bases stayed unmatched. CDR3 protein: CASSTGLAGAGYEQFF. DNA of the CDR3: TGTGCCAGCAGCACTGGACTAGCGGGAGCAGGTTATGAGCAGTTCTTC.

The gene calls are TRBV7-2 and TRBJ1-4; TRBD1 might be the D (6 bases). This CDR3 has 13 amino acids. V lost 1 base and J 10 bases, leaving 10 bases between the germline ends. CDR1 is SGHTA, CDR2 FQGNSA, per germline. The CDR3 region has the DNA TGTGCCAGCAGCTTAGATCAGGGGCTAAAACTGTTTTTT. This gives the protein CASSLDQGLKLFF.

The chain joins TRBV7-2 to TRBJ1-1; D might be TRBD1 (5 bases). Trimming cost V 3 bases and J 3 bases, with 8 bases left between them. Germline CDR1 reads SGHTA; CDR2 reads FQGNSA. CDR3 length: 13 amino acids. The CDR3, as DNA: TGTGCCAGCAGCTTGGGGGGTCACACTGAAGCTTTCTTT. Its protein product is CASSLGGHTEAFF.

The chain uses TRBV18 and TRBJ2-3; perhaps TRBD1 as D (5 bases). Trimming pared 3 bases from V and 1 base from J, leaving 17 bases between. The CDR3 sequence is 17 residues long. CDR1 and CDR2 (germline): KGHSH, LQKENI. This CDR3 reads CASSPATGARGTDTQYF. The CDR3 nucleotides are TGTGCCAGCTCACCTGCCACCGGCGCCAGGGGCACAGATACGCAGTATTTT.

V gene TRBV11-2 combines with J gene TRBJ2-7; either TRBD1 or TRBD2 may supply D (5 bases each). CDR1 is SGHAT and CDR2 is FQNNGV in the germline V gene. The CDR3 extends over 15 amino acids. The V end lost 5 bases, the J end lost 1 base, and 15 bases lay between the germline ends. The CDR3 coding sequence is TGTGCCAGCAGCGGAGGACACGCAGAGTCCTACGAGCAGTACTTC. It translates to CASSGGHAESYEQYF.

This clone was observed once. The rearrangement joins TRBV19 to TRBJ2-7, with 11 bases matching TRBD1. The germline V gene encodes CDR1 LNHDA and CDR2 SQIVND (reference sequence). This CDR3 is built from 16 residues. J lost 3 bases, V lost 5 bases, and 9 bases had no gene match. The CDR3 DNA is TGTGCCAGTAGTGTCCGCGGACAGGGGGCATACTACGAGCAGTACTTC. Its translation: CASSVRGQGAYYEQYF. Complete variable domain (other parts from reference TRBV19 and TRBJ2-7): DGGITQSPKYLFRKEGQNVTLSCEQNLNHDAMYWYRQDPGQGLRLIYYSQIVNDFQKGDIAEGYSVSREKKESFPLTVTSAQKNPTAFYLCASSVRGQGAYYEQYFGPGTRLTVT.

This sequence joins TRBV9 and TRBJ2-1; TRBD1 is a possible D gene (6 bases). V lost 3 bases and J 10 bases, leaving 8 bases between the germline ends. The V gene's germline CDR1 is SGDLS and CDR2 YYNGEE. The CDR3 covers 11 residues. CDR3 sequence: CASSEDREQFF. The CDR3 DNA is TGTGCCAGCAGCGAGGACAGAGAGCAGTTCTTC.

The chain combines TRBV7-9 with TRBJ2-3; 9 nucleotides align to TRBD1. V gave up 6 bases and J gave up 1 base; unmatched junction bases: 8. The CDR3 is 16 residues long. The germline gives CDR1 SEHNR, CDR2 FQNEAQ (reference sequence). The DNA for the CDR3 is TGTGCCAGCAGAGACACAGGGGGCTTCGGCACAGATACGCAGTATTTT. This sequence encodes CASRDTGGFGTDTQYF.

This chain uses TRBV5-5 with TRBJ1-1; D is uncertain. This CDR3 comprises 14 residues. The germline CDR1 and CDR2 sequences are SGHKS and YYEKEE (reference sequence). The V end lost 0 bases, the J end lost 0 bases, and 6 bases lay between the germline ends. Here the CDR3 DNA reads TGTGCCAGCAGCTTGGGTCGCGTGAACACTGAAGCTTTCTTT. Protein: CASSLGRVNTEAFF. The full variable domain, with the rest looked up from reference TRBV5-5 and TRBJ1-1, is DAGVTQSPTHLIKTRGQQVTLRCSPISGHKSVSWYQQVLGQGPQFIFQYYEKEERGRGNFPDRFSARQFPNYSSELNVNALLLGDSALYLCASSLGRVNTEAFFGQGTRLTVV.

The rearrangement links TRBV27 to TRBJ2-3, with D perhaps TRBD2 (6 bases). CDR1 is MNHEY and CDR2 is SMNVEV in the germline V gene (reference sequence). Between the trimmed V and J ends, which lost 7 bases and 3 bases, there was a span of 11 bases. The CDR3 is 13 amino acids. The CDR3 reads CASTLGGTDTQYF. The CDR3 DNA reads TGTGCCAGCACCCTGGGGGGTACAGATACGCAGTATTTT.

This clone has only one observation. The chain combines TRBV27 with TRBJ1-1; D uncertain. CDR3 length equals 14 residues. CDR1 and CDR2 from the germline V gene are MNHEY and SMNVEV (reference sequence). Trimming took 8 bases from V and 0 from J, leaving 13 bases between them. The DNA of the CDR3 is TGTGCCAGCCGAGTCGGACGGATGAACACTGAAGCTTTCTTT. This gives the protein CASRVGRMNTEAFF.

This sequence joins TRBV4-3 and TRBJ2-3; D is unresolved. V was pared by 2 bases and J by 6 bases, with 9 bases between. The CDR3 is 13 residues long. Germline V gene sequence: CDR1 LGHNA, CDR2 YSLEER. CDR3 residues: CASSQQQHDTQYF. Written as DNA, the CDR3 is TGCGCCAGCAGCCAACAACAACACGATACGCAGTATTTT.

This chain uses TRBV5-1 with TRBJ2-1; D is unresolved. Looked up from germline, CDR1 is SGHRS and CDR2 is YFSETQ. This CDR3 has 16 amino acids. V was trimmed by 0 bases and J by 0 bases, leaving 10 bases between them. The CDR3 DNA reads TGCGCCAGCAGCTTGGGACCACCGAGCTCCTACAATGAGCAGTTCTTC. This encodes CASSLGPPSSYNEQFF.

This clone was seen more than once but under ten times. V gene TRBV19 combines with J gene TRBJ2-7; TRBD2 is a possible D gene (6 bases). Per germline, CDR1 LNHDA and CDR2 SQIVND (reference sequence). V lost 6 bases and J lost 3, with 15 bases in between. The CDR3 has 14 residues. DNA of the CDR3: TGTGCCAGTAGAAGCCGGGACTCGGACTACGAGCAGTACTTC. The encoded protein is CASRSRDSDYEQYF.

The J gene is TRBJ2-5, the V gene TRBV6-5; 8 nucleotides match TRBD1. The ends lost 6 bases at V and 4 bases at J; junction bases unmatched: 4. Germline V gene lookup returns CDR1 MNHEY and CDR2 SVGAGI. The CDR3 spans 13 residues. CDR3 bases: TGTGCCAGCAGGAAGACAGGGGCAGAGACCCAGTACTTC. Translating it yields CASRKTGAETQYF.

This clone was seen once. The chain uses TRBV7-3 and TRBJ1-5; no clear D. This CDR3 has 15 amino acids. Trimming removed 2 bases at V and 0 bases at J, with 8 bases between. Germline CDR1 reads SGHTA; CDR2 reads FQGTGA. As DNA, the CDR3 is TGTGCCAGCAGCTTAGACGTATATAGCAATCAGCCCCAGCATTTT. Amino acids: CASSLDVYSNQPQHF.

The genes are TRBV28 and TRBJ1-5; weak D call: TRBD1 (6 bases). Trimming shortened V by 5 bases and J by 3 bases, and 14 bases separated the two germline ends. The CDR3 sequence is 15 residues long. In germline, CDR1 is MDHEN, CDR2 SYDVKM. CDR3 DNA sequence: TGTGCCAGCAGTATAGTAGGACAGTCCAATCAGCCCCAGCATTTT. Translated, it gives CASSIVGQSNQPQHF.

V usage is TRBV27 and J usage is TRBJ2-1; 8 nucleotides align to TRBD2. This CDR3 contains 14 residues. Trimming took 5 bases from V and 7 from J; bases not matched to a gene: 7. Germline CDR1 and CDR2: MNHEY and SMNVEV (reference sequence). In DNA form, the CDR3 reads TGTGCCAGCAGTCCGAGCGGGAGTTGGAATGAGCAGTTCTTC. Translating gives CASSPSGSWNEQFF.

The rearrangement joins TRBV11-2 to TRBJ1-1; perhaps TRBD1 as D (5 bases). The CDR3 is 14 amino acids. Trimming took 1 base from V and 5 from J, leaving 11 bases between them. Germline V gene lookup returns CDR1 SGHAT and CDR2 FQNNGV. The chain's CDR3 is CASSLVGGNTEAFF. DNA for the CDR3: TGTGCCAGCAGCTTAGTCGGGGGGAATACTGAAGCTTTCTTT.